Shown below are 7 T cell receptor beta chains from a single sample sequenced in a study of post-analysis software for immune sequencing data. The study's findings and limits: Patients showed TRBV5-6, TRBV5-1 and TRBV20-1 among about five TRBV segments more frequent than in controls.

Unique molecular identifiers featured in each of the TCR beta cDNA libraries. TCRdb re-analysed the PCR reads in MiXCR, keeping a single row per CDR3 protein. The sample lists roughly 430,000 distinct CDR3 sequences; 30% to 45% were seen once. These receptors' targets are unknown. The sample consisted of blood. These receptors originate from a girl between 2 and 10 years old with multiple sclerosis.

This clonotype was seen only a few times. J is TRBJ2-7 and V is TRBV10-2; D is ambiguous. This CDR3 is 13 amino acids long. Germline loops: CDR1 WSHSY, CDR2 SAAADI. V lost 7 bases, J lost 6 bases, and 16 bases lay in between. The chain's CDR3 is CASTGLARFEQYF. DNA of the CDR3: TGCGCCAGCACGGGCCTGGCACGATTCGAGCAGTACTTC.

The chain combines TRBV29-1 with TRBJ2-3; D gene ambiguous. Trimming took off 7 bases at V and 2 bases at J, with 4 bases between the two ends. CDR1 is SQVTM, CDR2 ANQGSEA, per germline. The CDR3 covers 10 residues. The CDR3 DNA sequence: TGCAGCGCCCACACAGATACGCAGTATTTT. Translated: CSAHTDTQYF.

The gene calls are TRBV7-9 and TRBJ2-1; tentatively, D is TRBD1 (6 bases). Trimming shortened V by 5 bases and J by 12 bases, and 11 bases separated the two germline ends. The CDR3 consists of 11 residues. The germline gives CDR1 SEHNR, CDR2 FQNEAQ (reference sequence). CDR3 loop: CASSRGQSQFF. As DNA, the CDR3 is TGTGCCAGCAGCCGAGGACAGTCGCAGTTCTTC.

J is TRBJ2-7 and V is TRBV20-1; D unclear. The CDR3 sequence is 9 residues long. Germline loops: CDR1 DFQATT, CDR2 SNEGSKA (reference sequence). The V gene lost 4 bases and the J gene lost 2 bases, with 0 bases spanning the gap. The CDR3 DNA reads TGCAGTGCTACCTACGAGCAGTACTTC. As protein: CSATYEQYF.

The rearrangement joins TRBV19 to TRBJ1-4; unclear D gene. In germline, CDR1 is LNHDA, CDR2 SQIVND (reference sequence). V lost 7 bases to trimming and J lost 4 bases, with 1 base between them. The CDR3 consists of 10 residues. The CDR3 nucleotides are TGTGCCAGTAATAATGAAAAACTGTTTTTT. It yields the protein CASNNEKLFF.

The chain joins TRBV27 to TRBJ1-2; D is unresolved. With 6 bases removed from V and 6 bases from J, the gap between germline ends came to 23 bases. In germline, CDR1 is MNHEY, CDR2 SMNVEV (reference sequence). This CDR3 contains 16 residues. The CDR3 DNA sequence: TGTGCCAGCAGCCCCTTACATAGAGGCCTCGAGGATGGCTACACCTTC. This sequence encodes CASSPLHRGLEDGYTF.

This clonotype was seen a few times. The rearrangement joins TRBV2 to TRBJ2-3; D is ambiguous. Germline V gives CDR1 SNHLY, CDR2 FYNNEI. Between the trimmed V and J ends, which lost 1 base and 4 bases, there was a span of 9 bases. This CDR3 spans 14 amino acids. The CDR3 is CASSEVYSPDTQYF. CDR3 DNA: TGTGCCAGCAGTGAAGTCTACTCGCCAGATACGCAGTATTTT.